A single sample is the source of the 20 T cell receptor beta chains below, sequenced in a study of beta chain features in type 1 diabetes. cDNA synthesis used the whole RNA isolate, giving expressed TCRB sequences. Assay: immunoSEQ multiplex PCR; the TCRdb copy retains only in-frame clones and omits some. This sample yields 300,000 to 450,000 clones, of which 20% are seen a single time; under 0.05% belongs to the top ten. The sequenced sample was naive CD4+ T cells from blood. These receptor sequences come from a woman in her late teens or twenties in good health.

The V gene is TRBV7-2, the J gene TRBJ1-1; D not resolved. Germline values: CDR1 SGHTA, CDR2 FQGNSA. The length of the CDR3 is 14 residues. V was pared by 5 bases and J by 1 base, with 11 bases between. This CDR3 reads CASSTYAGNTEAFF. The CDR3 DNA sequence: TGTGCCAGCAGCACTTATGCGGGGAACACTGAAGCTTTCTTT.

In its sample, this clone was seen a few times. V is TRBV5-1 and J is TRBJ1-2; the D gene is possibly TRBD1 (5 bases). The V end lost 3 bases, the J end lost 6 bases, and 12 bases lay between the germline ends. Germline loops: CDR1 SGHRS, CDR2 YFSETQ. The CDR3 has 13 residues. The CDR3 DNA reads TGCGCCAGCAGCTCGCGGGGGGATCATGGCTACACCTTC. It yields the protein CASSSRGDHGYTF.

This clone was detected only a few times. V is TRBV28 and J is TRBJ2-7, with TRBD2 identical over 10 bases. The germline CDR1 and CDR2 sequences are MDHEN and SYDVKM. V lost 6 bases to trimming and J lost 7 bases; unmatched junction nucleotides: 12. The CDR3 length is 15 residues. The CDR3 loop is CASSLGLAGAPEQYF. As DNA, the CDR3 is TGTGCCAGCAGCCTTGGTCTAGCGGGAGCTCCGGAGCAGTACTTC. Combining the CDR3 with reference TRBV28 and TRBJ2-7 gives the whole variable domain DVKVTQSSRYLVKRTGEKVFLECVQDMDHENMFWYRQDPGLGLRLIYFSYDVKMKEKGDIPEGYSVSREKKERFSLILESASTNQTSMYLCASSLGLAGAPEQYFGPGTRLTVT.

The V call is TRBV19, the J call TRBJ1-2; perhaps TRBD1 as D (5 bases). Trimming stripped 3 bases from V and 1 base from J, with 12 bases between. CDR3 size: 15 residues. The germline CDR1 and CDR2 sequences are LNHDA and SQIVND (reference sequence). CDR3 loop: CASSMGRQHNYGYTF. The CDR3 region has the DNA TGTGCCAGTAGTATGGGTCGACAGCATAACTATGGCTACACCTTC.

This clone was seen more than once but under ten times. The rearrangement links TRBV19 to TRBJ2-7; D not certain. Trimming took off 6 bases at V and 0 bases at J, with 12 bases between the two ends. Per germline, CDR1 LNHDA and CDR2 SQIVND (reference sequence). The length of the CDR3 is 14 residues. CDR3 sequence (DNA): TGTGCCAGTAGCGGGTCTTATAGCTCCTACGAGCAGTACTTC. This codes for CASSGSYSSYEQYF.

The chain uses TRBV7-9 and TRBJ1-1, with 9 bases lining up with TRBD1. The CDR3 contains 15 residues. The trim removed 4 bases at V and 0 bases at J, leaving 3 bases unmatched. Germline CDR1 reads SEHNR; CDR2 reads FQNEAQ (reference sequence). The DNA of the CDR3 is TGTGCCAGCAGCTATCGGACAGGGGTGAACACTGAAGCTTTCTTT. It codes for CASSYRTGVNTEAFF. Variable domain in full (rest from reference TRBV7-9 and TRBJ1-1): DTGVSQNPRHKITKRGQNVTFRCDPISEHNRLYWYRQTLGQGPEFLTYFQNEAQLEKSRLLSDRFSAERPKGSFSTLEIQRTEQGDSAMYLCASSYRTGVNTEAFFGQGTRLTVV.

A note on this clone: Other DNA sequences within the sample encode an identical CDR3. CDR3 sequence (DNA): TGTGCCAGCAGCGGGGAGACTGAAGCTTTCTTT. This encodes CASSGETEAFF. The J gene is TRBJ1-1, the V gene TRBV7-2; D gene ambiguous. This CDR3 spans 11 amino acids. Trimming cost V 5 bases and J 5 bases, with 6 bases left between them. CDR1 and CDR2 from the germline V gene are SGHTA and FQGNSA. The whole variable domain, filled in from reference TRBV7-2 and TRBJ1-1, reads GAGVSQSPSNKVTEKGKDVELRCDPISGHTALYWYRQSLGQGLEFLIYFQGNSAPDKSGLPSDRFSAERTGGSVSTLTIQRTQQEDSAVYLCASSGETEAFFGQGTRLTVV.

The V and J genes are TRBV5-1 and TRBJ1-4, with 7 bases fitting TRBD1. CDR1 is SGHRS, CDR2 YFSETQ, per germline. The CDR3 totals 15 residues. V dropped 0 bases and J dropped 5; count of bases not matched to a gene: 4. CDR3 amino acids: CASSLATGTNEKLFF. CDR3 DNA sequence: TGCGCCAGCAGCTTGGCGACAGGGACAAATGAAAAACTGTTTTTT.

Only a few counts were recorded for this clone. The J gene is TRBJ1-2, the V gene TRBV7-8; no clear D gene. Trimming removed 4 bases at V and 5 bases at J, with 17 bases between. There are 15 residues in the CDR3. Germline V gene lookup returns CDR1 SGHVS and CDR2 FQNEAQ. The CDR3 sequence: CASSSTGVKGYGYTF. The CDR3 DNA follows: TGTGCCAGCAGCTCAACCGGAGTCAAAGGTTATGGCTACACCTTC.

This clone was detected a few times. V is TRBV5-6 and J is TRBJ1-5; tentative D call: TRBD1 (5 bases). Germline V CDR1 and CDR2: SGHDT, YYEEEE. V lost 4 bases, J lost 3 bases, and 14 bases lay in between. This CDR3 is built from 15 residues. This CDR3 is CASSEGVGVNQPQHF. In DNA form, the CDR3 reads TGTGCCAGCAGCGAAGGGGTAGGGGTCAATCAGCCCCAGCATTTT. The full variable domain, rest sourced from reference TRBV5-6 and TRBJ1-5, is DAGVTQSPTHLIKTRGQQVTLRCSPKSGHDTVSWYQQALGQGPQFIFQYYEEEERQRGNFPDRFSGHQFPNYSSELNVNALLLGDSALYLCASSEGVGVNQPQHFGDGTRLSIL.

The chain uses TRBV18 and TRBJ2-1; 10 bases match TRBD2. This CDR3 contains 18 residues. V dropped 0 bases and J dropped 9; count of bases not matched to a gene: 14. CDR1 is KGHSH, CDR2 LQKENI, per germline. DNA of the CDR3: TGTGCCAGCTCACCACCGGCCGGAGCGGGGGGGCGTATTAGTGAGCAGTTCTTC. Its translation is CASSPPAGAGGRISEQFF.

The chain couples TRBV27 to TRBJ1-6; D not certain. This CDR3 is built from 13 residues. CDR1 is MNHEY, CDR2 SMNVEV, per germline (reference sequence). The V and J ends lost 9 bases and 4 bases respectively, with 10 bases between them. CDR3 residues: CASRREYNSPLHF. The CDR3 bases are TGTGCCAGTCGAAGGGAGTATAATTCACCCCTCCACTTT.

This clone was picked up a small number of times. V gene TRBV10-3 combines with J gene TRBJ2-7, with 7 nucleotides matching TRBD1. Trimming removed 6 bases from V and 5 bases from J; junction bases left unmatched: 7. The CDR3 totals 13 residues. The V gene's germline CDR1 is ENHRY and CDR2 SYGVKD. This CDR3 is CAISQTGRDEQYF. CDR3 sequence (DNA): TGTGCCATCAGCCAGACAGGGCGGGACGAGCAGTACTTC.

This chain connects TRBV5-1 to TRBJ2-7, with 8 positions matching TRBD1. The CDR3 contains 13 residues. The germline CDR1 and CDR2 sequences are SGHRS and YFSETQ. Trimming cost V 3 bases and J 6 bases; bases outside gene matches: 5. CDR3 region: CASSWTGNAEQYF. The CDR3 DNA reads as TGCGCCAGCAGCTGGACAGGGAACGCCGAGCAGTACTTC.

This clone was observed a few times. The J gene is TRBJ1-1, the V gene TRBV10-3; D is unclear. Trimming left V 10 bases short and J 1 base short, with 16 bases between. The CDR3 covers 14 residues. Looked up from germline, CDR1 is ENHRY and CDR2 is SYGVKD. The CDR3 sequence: CATTRPEGNTEAFF. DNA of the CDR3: TGTGCCACCACACGTCCAGAGGGGAACACTGAAGCTTTCTTT.

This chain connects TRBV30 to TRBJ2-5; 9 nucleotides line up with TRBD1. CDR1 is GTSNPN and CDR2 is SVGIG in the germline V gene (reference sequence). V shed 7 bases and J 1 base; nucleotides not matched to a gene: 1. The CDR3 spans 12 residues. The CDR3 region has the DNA TGTGCCTCGGACAGGGGCCAAGAGACCCAGTACTTC. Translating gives CASDRGQETQYF.

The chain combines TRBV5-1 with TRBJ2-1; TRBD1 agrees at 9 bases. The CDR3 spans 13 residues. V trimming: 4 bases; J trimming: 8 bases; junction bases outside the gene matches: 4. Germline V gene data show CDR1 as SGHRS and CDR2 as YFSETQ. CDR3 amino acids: CASSVDRGDEQFF. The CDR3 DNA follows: TGCGCCAGCAGCGTGGACAGGGGTGATGAGCAGTTCTTC.

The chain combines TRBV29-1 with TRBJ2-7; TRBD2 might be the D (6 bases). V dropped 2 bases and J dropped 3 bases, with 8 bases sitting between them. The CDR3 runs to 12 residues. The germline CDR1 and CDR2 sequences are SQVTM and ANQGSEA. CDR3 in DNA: TGCAGCGTTGAACGGGAGAACTACGAGCAGTACTTC. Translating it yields CSVERENYEQYF.

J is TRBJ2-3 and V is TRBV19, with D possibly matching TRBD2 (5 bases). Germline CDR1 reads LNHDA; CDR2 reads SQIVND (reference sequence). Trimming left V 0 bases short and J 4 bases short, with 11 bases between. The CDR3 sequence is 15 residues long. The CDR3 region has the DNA TGTGCCAGTAGTATAGACTTCCCGGGATCAGATACGCAGTATTTT. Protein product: CASSIDFPGSDTQYF.

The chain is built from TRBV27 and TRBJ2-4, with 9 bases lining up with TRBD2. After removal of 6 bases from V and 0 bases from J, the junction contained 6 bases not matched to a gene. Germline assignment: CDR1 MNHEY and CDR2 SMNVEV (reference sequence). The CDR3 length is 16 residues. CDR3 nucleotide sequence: TGTGCCAGCAGACCACATAGCGGGAGAGCCAAAAACATTCAGTACTTC. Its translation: CASRPHSGRAKNIQYF.